A single T cell receptor (beta chain) is shown here with its context. What it binds is not known. The V end was cut by 3 bases, the J end by 8 bases, with 10 bases between. Germline values: CDR1 GTSNPN, CDR2 SVGIG (reference sequence). This CDR3 has 11 amino acids. The sample comes from a study of a mutant IDH1 vaccine in newly diagnosed glioma. At the level of the study: Treated patients, approximately 60% male and around 38% female, averaged about 40 years of age. It was radiotherapy, temozolomide, or both that patients received previously, with most receiving both. Study-level results: Seemingly, top peripheral T cell clonotype changes bore no relation to pseudoprogression.

Time point reported: week 35, safety follow-up. In the vaccine, a single dose held 300 ug of the mutant IDH1 20-mer peptide, along with topical imiquimod. Assay: immunoSEQ multiplex PCR; the TCRdb copy retains only in-frame clones and omits some. Of just under 70,000 clones in the sample, 80% to 85% were seen once. The sequence was obtained from a man aged 18 to 35 with glioma. Material: PBMCs, obtained from a glioma patient whose treatment included an IDH1 peptide vaccine. V is TRBV30 and J is TRBJ1-1; no reliable D call. The CDR3 is CAWRRDAEAFF. CDR3 in DNA: TGTGCCTGGAGGCGAGACGCAGAAGCTTTCTTT.